Presented here are 26 T cell receptor beta chains from one specimen sequenced in a study of cytomegalovirus exposure and HLA in healthy donors. Primers for the PCR totalled 60 Vbeta and 13 Jbeta. Repertoires were generated with immunoSEQ multiplex PCR, while TCRdb's copy carries only in-frame clones and drops some. In the table there are 150,000 to 200,000 clones, 60% to 80% of which are singletons. The sequenced sample consisted of PBMCs. The receptors stem from a man younger than 35 in good health and CMV-seropositive.

The chain carries TRBV25-1 and TRBJ2-7; D call uncertain. CDR1 MGHDK and CDR2 SYGVNS come from the germline V gene. This CDR3 is 13 amino acids long. The germline V and J ends were trimmed by 4 bases and 3 bases, with 10 bases remaining between them. The CDR3 sequence is CASSGSGYYEQYF. In DNA form, the CDR3 reads TGTGCCAGCAGTGGTTCAGGATACTACGAGCAGTACTTC.

The CDR3 nucleotides are TGTGCCAGCAGTCCGGGAGCGGGGCTAACCTACGAGCAGTACTTC. Residues: CASSPGAGLTYEQYF. J is TRBJ2-7 and V is TRBV5-4; TRBD2 matches 7 bases. V gave up 5 bases and J gave up 2 bases; unmatched junction bases: 10. The CDR3 loop spans 15 amino acids. From germline, CDR1 is SGHNT and CDR2 YYREEE (reference sequence).

The V and J genes are TRBV29-1 and TRBJ2-3; 8 nucleotides agree with TRBD2. J gave up 0 bases and V 2 bases, and 10 bases lay outside the gene matches. The CDR3 length is 17 residues. Germline CDR1 and CDR2: SQVTM and ANQGSEA. CDR3 loop: CSVESREGHTSTDTQYF. As DNA, the CDR3 is TGCAGCGTTGAATCACGGGAGGGCCATACTAGCACAGATACGCAGTATTTT.

This chain joins TRBV18 and TRBJ1-2; TRBD1 might be the D (6 bases). The CDR3 length is 16 residues. V was trimmed by 3 bases and J by 3 bases, leaving 17 bases between them. Germline CDR1 reads KGHSH; CDR2 reads LQKENI. The CDR3 loop reads CASSPRDTSWDYGYTF. The DNA for the CDR3 is TGTGCCAGCTCACCGAGGGACACCTCCTGGGACTATGGCTACACCTTC.

The chain joins TRBV19 to TRBJ2-3, with D perhaps TRBD1 (6 bases). The CDR3 has 11 residues. V was cut by 11 bases and J by 11 bases, with 17 bases left in between. Germline V CDR1 and CDR2: LNHDA, SQIVND (reference sequence). Here the CDR3 DNA reads TGTGCCTCCAATGGGGGCCGACGGCAGTATTTT. It is translated as CASNGGRRQYF. Using reference TRBV19 and TRBJ2-3 for the parts outside the CDR3, the full variable domain is DGGITQSPKYLFRKEGQNVTLSCEQNLNHDAMYWYRQDPGQGLRLIYYSQIVNDFQKGDIAEGYSVSREKKESFPLTVTSAQKNPTAFYLCASNGGRRQYFGPGTRLTVL.

The J gene is TRBJ1-5, the V gene TRBV30; D is unresolved. V gave up 5 bases and J gave up 5 bases, with 16 bases separating them. From germline, CDR1 is GTSNPN and CDR2 SVGIG (reference sequence). CDR3 size: 14 residues. The CDR3 coding sequence is TGTGCCTGGTCTTTGGTTTTTAGAGATCAGCCCCAGCATTTT. Translation gives CAWSLVFRDQPQHF.

The chain combines TRBV2 with TRBJ2-3; no clear D. V lost 6 bases and J 2 bases, leaving 6 bases between the germline ends. CDR1 SNHLY and CDR2 FYNNEI come from the germline V gene. This CDR3 spans 12 amino acids. The CDR3 here is CASSLNTDTQYF. In DNA form, the CDR3 reads TGTGCCAGCAGCCTTAACACAGATACGCAGTATTTT.

The rearrangement links TRBV30 to TRBJ2-1; weak D call: TRBD2 (6 bases). Trimming removed 5 bases from V and 4 bases from J, with 21 bases in between. The CDR3 covers 16 residues. Germline V gives CDR1 GTSNPN, CDR2 SVGIG (reference sequence). The CDR3 here is CAWGAAAGPSYNEQFF. CDR3 DNA sequence: TGTGCCTGGGGCGCGGCGGCGGGACCCTCTTACAATGAGCAGTTCTTC.

This chain joins TRBV27 and TRBJ1-2; 7 positions agree with TRBD1. The CDR3 is 14 amino acids. Germline V lookup: CDR1 MNHEY, CDR2 SMNVEV (reference sequence). V lost 5 bases to trimming and J lost 4 bases; unmatched junction nucleotides: 7. For the CDR3, the DNA is TGTGCCAGCAGTCCCCCTGGGACAGCCTATGGCTACACCTTC. This encodes CASSPPGTAYGYTF.

V and J are TRBV18 and TRBJ1-2; unclear D gene. Germline V gene lookup returns CDR1 KGHSH and CDR2 LQKENI. The CDR3 consists of 14 residues. V was shortened by 3 bases and J by 0 bases, with 8 bases between the two germline ends. The chain's CDR3 is CASSPGVANYGYTF. The CDR3 DNA reads as TGTGCCAGCTCACCCGGTGTGGCTAACTATGGCTACACCTTC. Full variable domain (rest looked up from reference TRBV18 and TRBJ1-2): NAGVMQNPRHLVRRRGQEARLRCSPMKGHSHVYWYRQLPEEGLKFMVYLQKENIIDESGMPKERFSAEFPKEGPSILRIQQVVRGDSAAYFCASSPGVANYGYTFGSGTRLTVV.

The genes are TRBV28 and TRBJ1-3; 8 nucleotides align to TRBD1. The CDR3 spans 15 residues. Trimming took 4 bases from V and 3 from J; bases not matched to a gene: 5. Germline CDR1 MDHEN, CDR2 SYDVKM. The CDR3 sequence: CASSSSGGSGNTIYF. In DNA, the CDR3 is TGTGCCAGCAGTTCTTCAGGGGGCAGTGGAAACACCATATATTTT.

This rearrangement joins TRBV19 to TRBJ2-1; TRBD2 matches at 8 bases. The ends lost 9 bases at V and 5 bases at J; junction bases unmatched: 3. The germline V gene encodes CDR1 LNHDA and CDR2 SQIVND (reference sequence). CDR3 length equals 12 residues. The CDR3 is CASQLADNEQFF. The DNA for the CDR3 is TGTGCCAGCCAACTAGCGGACAATGAGCAGTTCTTC.

The CDR3 bases are TGTGCCACCAGCAGACAACAGGGGACCCGCAATGAGCAGTTCTTC. Encoded protein: CATSRQQGTRNEQFF. This chain links TRBV15 with TRBJ2-1, with 7 positions matching TRBD1. The CDR3 sequence is 15 residues long. Trimming cost V 2 bases and J 6 bases; bases outside gene matches: 7. Per the germline V gene, CDR1 is LNHNV and CDR2 is YYDKDF (reference sequence). The variable domain in full, with the rest retrieved from reference TRBV15 and TRBJ2-1, is DAMVIQNPRYQVTQFGKPVTLSCSQTLNHNVMYWYQQKSSQAPKLLFHYYDKDFNNEADTPDNFQSRRPNTSFCFLDIRSPGLGDTAMYLCATSRQQGTRNEQFFGPGTRLTVL.

The J gene is TRBJ1-1, the V gene TRBV2, with no clear D. The CDR3 extends over 13 amino acids. Germline V gene lookup returns CDR1 SNHLY and CDR2 FYNNEI. V shed 3 bases and J shed 2 bases, with 7 bases lying between them. The CDR3 nucleotides are TGTGCCAGCAGTGACGGAGTCAACACTGAAGCTTTCTTT. Translated, it gives CASSDGVNTEAFF. Supplemented by reference TRBV2 and TRBJ1-1, the full variable domain reads EPEVTQTPSHQVTQMGQEVILRCVPISNHLYFYWYRQILGQKVEFLVSFYNNEISEKSEIFDDQFSVERPDGSNFTLKIRSTKLEDSAMYFCASSDGVNTEAFFGQGTRLTVV.

The chain employs TRBV13 and TRBJ2-5; weak D call: TRBD2 (5 bases). This CDR3 is 13 amino acids long. CDR1 is PRHDT, CDR2 FYEKMQ, per germline (reference sequence). The germline V and J ends were trimmed by 3 bases and 7 bases, with 12 bases remaining between them. Here the CDR3 reads CASSFHGVGTQYF. CDR3 bases: TGTGCCAGCAGCTTCCACGGGGTCGGGACCCAGTACTTC.

This rearrangement joins TRBV7-9 to TRBJ1-4; maybe TRBD1 (6 bases). The CDR3 sequence is 14 residues long. Germline lookup yields CDR1 SEHNR and CDR2 FQNEAQ (reference sequence). The V gene lost 0 bases and the J gene lost 8 bases, with 10 bases spanning the gap. CDR3 sequence reads: CASSLAGGWEKLFF. The CDR3 nucleotides read TGTGCCAGCAGCTTAGCAGGGGGATGGGAAAAACTGTTTTTT. Filled out from reference TRBV7-9 and TRBJ1-4, the complete variable domain reads DTGVSQNPRHKITKRGQNVTFRCDPISEHNRLYWYRQTLGQGPEFLTYFQNEAQLEKSRLLSDRFSAERPKGSFSTLEIQRTEQGDSAMYLCASSLAGGWEKLFFGSGTQLSVL.

CDR3 region: CASSPAVTSGSPSYNEQFF. The DNA of the CDR3 is TGTGCCAGCAGCCCAGCGGTGACTAGCGGGTCCCCCTCCTACAATGAGCAGTTCTTC. The rearrangement uses TRBV7-8 and TRBJ2-1, with 10 bases aligning to TRBD2. The CDR3 spans 19 residues. Germline loops: CDR1 SGHVS, CDR2 FQNEAQ. Trimming cost V 5 bases and J 0 bases; bases outside gene matches: 13.

This clone has only a few counts. The rearrangement links TRBV2 to TRBJ2-3; D gene unclear. Germline V gene lookup returns CDR1 SNHLY and CDR2 FYNNEI. The ends were cut back, 5 bases at V and 3 bases at J, with 12 bases in the middle. There are 14 residues in the CDR3. DNA of the CDR3: TGTGCCAGCAGTAGTGGTTACGGGACAGATACGCAGTATTTT. Encoded protein: CASSSGYGTDTQYF.

In its sample, this clone was seen a few times. The chain carries TRBV7-9 and TRBJ2-7; D possibly corresponds to TRBD2 (5 bases). This CDR3 contains 14 residues. Per the germline V gene, CDR1 is SEHNR and CDR2 is FQNEAQ (reference sequence). V shed 6 bases and J shed 0 bases, with 12 bases lying between them. CDR3 sequence: CASRPSGTSYEQYF. The CDR3 region has the DNA TGTGCCAGCAGACCCAGCGGAACCTCCTACGAGCAGTACTTC. Combining the CDR3 with reference TRBV7-9 and TRBJ2-7 gives the whole variable domain DTGVSQNPRHKITKRGQNVTFRCDPISEHNRLYWYRQTLGQGPEFLTYFQNEAQLEKSRLLSDRFSAERPKGSFSTLEIQRTEQGDSAMYLCASRPSGTSYEQYFGPGTRLTVT.

CDR3 nucleotides: TGTGCCAGCAGGGACACAAATCAGCCCCAGCATTTT. Encoded protein: CASRDTNQPQHF. This sequence joins TRBV2 and TRBJ1-5; a possible D gene is TRBD1 (5 bases). This CDR3 is 12 amino acids long. The ends were cut back, 6 bases at V and 4 bases at J, with 7 bases in the middle. The germline V gene has CDR1 SNHLY and CDR2 FYNNEI.

This rearrangement joins TRBV6-5 to TRBJ2-7, with unresolved D. Deletions cut 2 bases from V and 3 bases from J, with 8 bases between. Germline V lookup: CDR1 MNHEY, CDR2 SVGAGI. CDR3 length equals 13 residues. The CDR3 region is CASSYRVLYEQYF. CDR3 bases: TGTGCCAGCAGTTACCGGGTCCTCTACGAGCAGTACTTC.

The chain recombines TRBV19 with TRBJ2-2; D is possibly TRBD2 (6 bases). The V gene's germline CDR1 is LNHDA and CDR2 SQIVND (reference sequence). This CDR3 has 15 amino acids. Trimming pared 7 bases from V and 3 bases from J, leaving 15 bases between. The CDR3, as DNA: TGTGCCAGTACCACTCCCGGGACTCACACCGGGGAGCTGTTTTTT. It codes for CASTTPGTHTGELFF.

The V and J genes are TRBV29-1 and TRBJ1-5, with D unclear. Germline V CDR1 and CDR2: SQVTM, ANQGSEA. The CDR3 is made up of 13 amino acids. V was cut by 4 bases and J by 2 bases, with 9 bases left in between. CDR3 in amino acids: CSVGGSGNQPQHF. The DNA for the CDR3 is TGCAGCGTTGGAGGGAGTGGCAATCAGCCCCAGCATTTT.

With regard to this clone: The junction departs from the called germline gene at one end, perhaps through a read error. At the DNA level, this CDR3 is encoded by other sequences in the same sample as well. This chain connects TRBV28 to TRBJ1-4, with unresolved D. The CDR3 length is 16 residues. From germline, CDR1 is MDHEN and CDR2 SYDVKM. DNA of the CDR3: TGTGCCAGCAGCCCCGGGGTGGCCACAACTAATGAAAAACTGTTTTTC. The encoded protein is CASSPGVATTNEKLFF.

The chain carries TRBV19 and TRBJ2-2; 10 bases align to TRBD2. The germline CDR1 and CDR2 sequences are LNHDA and SQIVND (reference sequence). The length of the CDR3 is 21 residues. V lost 4 bases, J lost 5 bases, and 22 bases stayed unmatched. The CDR3 DNA follows: TGTGCCAGTAGTACATCTGACCGGGACAGCAACCTAGCGGGAGTTACCGGGGAGCTGTTTTTT. This encodes CASSTSDRDSNLAGVTGELFF.

This chain joins TRBV7-6 and TRBJ2-5; tentative D call: TRBD2 (5 bases). V lost 5 bases and J 4 bases, leaving 11 bases between the germline ends. The CDR3 spans 13 residues. Germline V CDR1 and CDR2: SGHVS, FNYEAQ. CDR3 loop: CASSPSWGETQYF. DNA for the CDR3: TGTGCCAGCAGCCCTAGCTGGGGAGAGACCCAGTACTTC.